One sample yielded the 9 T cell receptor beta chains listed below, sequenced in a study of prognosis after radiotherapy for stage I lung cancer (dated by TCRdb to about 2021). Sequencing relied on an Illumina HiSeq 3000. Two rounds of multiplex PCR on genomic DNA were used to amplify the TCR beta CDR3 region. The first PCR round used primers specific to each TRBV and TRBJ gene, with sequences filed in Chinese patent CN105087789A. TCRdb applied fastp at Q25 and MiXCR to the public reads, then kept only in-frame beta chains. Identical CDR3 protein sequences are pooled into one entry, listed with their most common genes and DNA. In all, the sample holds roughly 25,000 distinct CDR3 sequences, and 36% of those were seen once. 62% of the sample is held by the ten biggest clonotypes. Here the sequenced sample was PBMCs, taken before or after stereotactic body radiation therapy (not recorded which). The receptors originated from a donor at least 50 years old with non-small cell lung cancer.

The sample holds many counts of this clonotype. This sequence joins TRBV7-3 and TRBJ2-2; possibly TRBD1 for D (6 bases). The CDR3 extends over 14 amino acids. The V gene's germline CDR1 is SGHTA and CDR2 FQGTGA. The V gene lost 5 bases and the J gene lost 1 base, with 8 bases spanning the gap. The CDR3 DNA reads TGTGCCAGCAGCCCGGGACAGAACACCGGGGAGCTGTTTTTT. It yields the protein CASSPGQNTGELFF. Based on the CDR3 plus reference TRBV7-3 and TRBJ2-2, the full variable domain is GAGVSQTPSNKVTEKGKYVELRCDPISGHTALYWYRQSLGQGPEFLIYFQGTGAADDSGLPNDRFFAVRPEGSVSTLKIQRTERGDSAVYLCASSPGQNTGELFFGEGSRLTVL.

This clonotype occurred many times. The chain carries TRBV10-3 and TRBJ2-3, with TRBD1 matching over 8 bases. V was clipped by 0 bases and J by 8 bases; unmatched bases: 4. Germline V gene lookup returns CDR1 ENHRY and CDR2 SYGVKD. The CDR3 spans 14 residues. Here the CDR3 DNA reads TGTGCCATCAGTGAGTCGACAGGGGTGGGTACGCAGTATTTT. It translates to CAISESTGVGTQYF.

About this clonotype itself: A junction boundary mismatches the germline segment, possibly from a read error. CDR3 sequence: CAISDLAGETGELFF. CDR3 sequence (DNA): TGTGCCATCAGTGATTTAGCGGGGGAGACCGGGGAGCTGTTTTTT. The gene calls are TRBV24-1 and TRBJ2-2; 9 positions agree with TRBD2. Germline V gene sequence: CDR1 KGHDR, CDR2 SFDVKD. The CDR3 totals 15 residues.

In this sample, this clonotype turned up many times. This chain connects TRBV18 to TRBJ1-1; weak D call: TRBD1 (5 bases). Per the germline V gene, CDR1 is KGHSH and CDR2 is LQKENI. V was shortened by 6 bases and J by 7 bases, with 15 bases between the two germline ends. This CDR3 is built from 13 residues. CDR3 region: CASSQERQLEAFF. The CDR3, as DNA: TGTGCCAGCTCGCAGGAACGACAGCTTGAAGCTTTCTTT.

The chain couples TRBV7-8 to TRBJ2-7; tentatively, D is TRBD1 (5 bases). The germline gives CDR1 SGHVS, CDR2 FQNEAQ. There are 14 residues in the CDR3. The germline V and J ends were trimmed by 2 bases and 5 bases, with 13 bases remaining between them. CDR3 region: CASSLSSRVDEQYF. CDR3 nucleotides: TGTGCCAGCAGCTTATCTTCCAGGGTCGACGAGCAGTACTTC.

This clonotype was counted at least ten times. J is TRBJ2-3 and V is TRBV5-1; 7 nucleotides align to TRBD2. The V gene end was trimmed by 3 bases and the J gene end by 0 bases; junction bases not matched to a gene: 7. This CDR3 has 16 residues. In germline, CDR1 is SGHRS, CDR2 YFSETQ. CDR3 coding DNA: TGCGCCAGCAGCTCCCCCTGGGGGGGAAGCACAGATACGCAGTATTTT. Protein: CASSSPWGGSTDTQYF.

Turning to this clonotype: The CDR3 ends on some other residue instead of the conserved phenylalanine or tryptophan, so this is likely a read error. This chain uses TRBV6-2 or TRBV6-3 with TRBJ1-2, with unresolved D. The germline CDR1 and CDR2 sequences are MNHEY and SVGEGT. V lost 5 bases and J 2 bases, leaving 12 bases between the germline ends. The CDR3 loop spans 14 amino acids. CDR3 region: CASSELGMNYGYTL. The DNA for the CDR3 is TGTGCCAGCAGTGAATTAGGCATGAACTATGGCTACACCTTA.

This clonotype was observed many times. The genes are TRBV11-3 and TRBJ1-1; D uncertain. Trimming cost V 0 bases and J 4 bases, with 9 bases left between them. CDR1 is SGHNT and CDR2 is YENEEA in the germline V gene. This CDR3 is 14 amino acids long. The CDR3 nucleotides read TGTGCCAGCAGCTTAGAAGGTTCGGTCACTGAAGCTTTCTTT. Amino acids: CASSLEGSVTEAFF.

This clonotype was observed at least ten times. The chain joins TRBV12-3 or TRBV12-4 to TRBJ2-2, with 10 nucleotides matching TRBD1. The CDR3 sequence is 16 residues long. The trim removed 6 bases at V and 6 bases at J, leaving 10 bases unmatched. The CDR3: CASSSTGTGVAGELFF. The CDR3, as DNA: TGTGCCAGCAGCAGCACCGGGACAGGGGTGGCCGGGGAGCTGTTTTTT.